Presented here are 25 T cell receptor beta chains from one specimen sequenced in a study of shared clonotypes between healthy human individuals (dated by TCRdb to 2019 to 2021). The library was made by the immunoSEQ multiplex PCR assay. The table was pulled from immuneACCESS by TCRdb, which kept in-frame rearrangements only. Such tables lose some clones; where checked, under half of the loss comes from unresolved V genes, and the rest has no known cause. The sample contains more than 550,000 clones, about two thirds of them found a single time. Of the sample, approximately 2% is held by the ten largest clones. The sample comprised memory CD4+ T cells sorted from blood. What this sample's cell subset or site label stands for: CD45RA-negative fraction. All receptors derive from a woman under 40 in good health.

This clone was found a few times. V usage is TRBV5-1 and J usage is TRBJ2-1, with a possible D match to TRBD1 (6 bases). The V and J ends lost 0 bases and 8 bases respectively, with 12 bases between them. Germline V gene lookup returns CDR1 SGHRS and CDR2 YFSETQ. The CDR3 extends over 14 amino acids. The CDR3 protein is CASSLDRAEDEQFF. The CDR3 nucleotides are TGCGCCAGCAGCTTGGACAGGGCGGAAGATGAGCAGTTCTTC.

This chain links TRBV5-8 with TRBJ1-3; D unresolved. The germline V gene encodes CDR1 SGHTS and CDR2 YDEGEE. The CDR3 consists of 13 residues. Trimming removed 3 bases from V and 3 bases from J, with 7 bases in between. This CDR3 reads CASSSLNGNTIYF. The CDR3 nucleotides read TGTGCCAGCAGCTCTTTGAATGGAAACACCATATATTTT.

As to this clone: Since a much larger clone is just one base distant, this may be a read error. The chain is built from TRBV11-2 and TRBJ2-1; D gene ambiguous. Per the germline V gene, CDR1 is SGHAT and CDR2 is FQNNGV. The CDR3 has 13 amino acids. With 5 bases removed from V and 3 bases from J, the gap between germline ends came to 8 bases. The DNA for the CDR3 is TGTGCCAGCAGCCGGCCCGACTACAATGAGCAGTTCTTC. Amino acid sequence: CASSRPDYNEQFF.

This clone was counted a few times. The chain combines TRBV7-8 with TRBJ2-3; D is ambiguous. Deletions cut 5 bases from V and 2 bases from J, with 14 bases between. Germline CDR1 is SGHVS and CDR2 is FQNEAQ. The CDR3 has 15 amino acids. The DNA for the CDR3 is TGTGCCAGCAGCCCCCGTAGTGGTCTCACAGATACGCAGTATTTT. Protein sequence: CASSPRSGLTDTQYF.

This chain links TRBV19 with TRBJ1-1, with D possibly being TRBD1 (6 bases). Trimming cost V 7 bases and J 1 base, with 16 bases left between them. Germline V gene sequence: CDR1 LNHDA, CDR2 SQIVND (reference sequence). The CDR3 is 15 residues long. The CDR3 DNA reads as TGTGCCAGTACCCCGGGGGGGCGGGGGAACACTGAAGCTTTCTTT. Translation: CASTPGGRGNTEAFF.

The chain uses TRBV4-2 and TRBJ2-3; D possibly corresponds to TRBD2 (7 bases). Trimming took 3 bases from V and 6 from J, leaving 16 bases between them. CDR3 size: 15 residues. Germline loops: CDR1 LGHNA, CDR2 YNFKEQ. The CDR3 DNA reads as TGTGCCAGCAGCCATAGAGGGGGGGCCCCTGATACGCAGTATTTT. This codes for CASSHRGGAPDTQYF.

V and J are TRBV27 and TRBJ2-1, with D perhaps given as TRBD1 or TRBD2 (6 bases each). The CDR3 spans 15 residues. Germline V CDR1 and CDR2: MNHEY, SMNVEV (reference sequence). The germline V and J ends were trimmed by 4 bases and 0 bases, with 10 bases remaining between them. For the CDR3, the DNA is TGTGCCAGCAGTTCGGGGGCGCCCTCCTACAATGAGCAGTTCTTC. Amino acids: CASSSGAPSYNEQFF.

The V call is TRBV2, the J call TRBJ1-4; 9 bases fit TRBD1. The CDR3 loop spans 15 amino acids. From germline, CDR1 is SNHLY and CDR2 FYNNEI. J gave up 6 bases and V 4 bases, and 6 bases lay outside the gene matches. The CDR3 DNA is TGTGCCAGCAGTGTTACCCGGGACAGGGATGAAAAACTGTTTTTT. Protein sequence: CASSVTRDRDEKLFF. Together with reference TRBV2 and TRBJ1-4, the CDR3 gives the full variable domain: EPEVTQTPSHQVTQMGQEVILRCVPISNHLYFYWYRQILGQKVEFLVSFYNNEISEKSEIFDDQFSVERPDGSNFTLKIRSTKLEDSAMYFCASSVTRDRDEKLFFGSGTQLSVL.

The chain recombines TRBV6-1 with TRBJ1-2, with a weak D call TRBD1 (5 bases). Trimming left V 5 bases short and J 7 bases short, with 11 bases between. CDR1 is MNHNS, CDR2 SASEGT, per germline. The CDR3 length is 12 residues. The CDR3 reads CASSPTVVGYTF. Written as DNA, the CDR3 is TGTGCCAGCAGTCCGACAGTTGTTGGCTACACCTTC.

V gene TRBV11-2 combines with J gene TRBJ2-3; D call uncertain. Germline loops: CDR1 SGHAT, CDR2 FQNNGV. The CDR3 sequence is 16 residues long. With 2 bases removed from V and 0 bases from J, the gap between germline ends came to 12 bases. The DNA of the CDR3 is TGTGCCAGCAGCTTATACTCGAGATCTAGCACAGATACGCAGTATTTT. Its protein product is CASSLYSRSSTDTQYF. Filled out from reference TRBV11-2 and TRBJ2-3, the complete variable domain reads EAGVAQSPRYKIIEKRQSVAFWCNPISGHATLYWYQQILGQGPKLLIQFQNNGVVDDSQLPKDRFSAERLKGVDSTLKIQPAKLEDSAVYLCASSLYSRSSTDTQYFGPGTRLTVL.

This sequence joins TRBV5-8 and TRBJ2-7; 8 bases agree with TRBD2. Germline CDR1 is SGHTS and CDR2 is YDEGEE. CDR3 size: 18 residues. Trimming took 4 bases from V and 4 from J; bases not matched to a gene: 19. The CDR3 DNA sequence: TGTGCCAGCAGCCGAACAGAGGGGGGGGCTAGCGGGTGGTACGAGCAGTACTTC. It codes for CASSRTEGGASGWYEQYF.

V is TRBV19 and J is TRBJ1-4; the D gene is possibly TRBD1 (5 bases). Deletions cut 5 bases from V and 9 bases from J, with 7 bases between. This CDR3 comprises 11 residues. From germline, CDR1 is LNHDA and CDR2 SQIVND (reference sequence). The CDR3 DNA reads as TGTGCCAGTAGTCTGGGGCAAAAACTGTTTTTT. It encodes CASSLGQKLFF.

The CDR3 region has the DNA TGTGCCAGCAGCTTAAATCCTACGGGGAACACAGATACGCAGTATTTT. It codes for CASSLNPTGNTDTQYF. V usage is TRBV7-9 and J usage is TRBJ2-3, with D tentatively TRBD2 (5 bases). Per germline, CDR1 SEHNR and CDR2 FQNEAQ (reference sequence). Trimming took 2 bases from V and 2 from J, leaving 14 bases between them. This CDR3 region has 16 residues.

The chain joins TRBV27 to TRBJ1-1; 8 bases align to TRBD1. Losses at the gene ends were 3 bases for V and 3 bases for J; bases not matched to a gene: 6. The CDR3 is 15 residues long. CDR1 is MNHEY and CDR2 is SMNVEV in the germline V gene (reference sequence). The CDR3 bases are TGTGCCAGCAGTTTGTGGACAGGGCACGACACTGAAGCTTTCTTT. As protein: CASSLWTGHDTEAFF.

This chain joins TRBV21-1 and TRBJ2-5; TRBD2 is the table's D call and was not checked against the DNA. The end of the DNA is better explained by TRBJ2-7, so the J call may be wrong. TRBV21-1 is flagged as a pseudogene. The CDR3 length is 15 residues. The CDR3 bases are TGTGCCAGCAGCAGGGAATCTAGCTTAGGAGGCGAGCAGTACTTC. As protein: CASSRESSLGGEQYF.

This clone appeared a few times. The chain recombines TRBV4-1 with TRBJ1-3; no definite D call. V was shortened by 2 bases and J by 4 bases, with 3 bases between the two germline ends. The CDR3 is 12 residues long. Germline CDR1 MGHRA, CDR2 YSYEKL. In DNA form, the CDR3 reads TGCGCCAGCAGCCAATTGGGAAACACCATATATTTT. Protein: CASSQLGNTIYF.

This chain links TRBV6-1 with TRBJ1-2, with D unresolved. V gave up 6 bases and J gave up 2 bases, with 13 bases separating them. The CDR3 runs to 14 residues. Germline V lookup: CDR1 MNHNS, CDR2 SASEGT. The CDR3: CASRQQGLNYGYTF. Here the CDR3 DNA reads TGTGCCAGCAGGCAACAAGGACTCAACTATGGCTACACCTTC.

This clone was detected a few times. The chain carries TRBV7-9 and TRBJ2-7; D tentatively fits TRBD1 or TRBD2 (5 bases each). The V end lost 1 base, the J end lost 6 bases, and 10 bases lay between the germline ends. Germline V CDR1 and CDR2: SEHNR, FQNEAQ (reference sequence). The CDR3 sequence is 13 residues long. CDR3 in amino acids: CASSLGPGREQYF. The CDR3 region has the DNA TGTGCCAGCAGCTTAGGTCCGGGACGCGAGCAGTACTTC.

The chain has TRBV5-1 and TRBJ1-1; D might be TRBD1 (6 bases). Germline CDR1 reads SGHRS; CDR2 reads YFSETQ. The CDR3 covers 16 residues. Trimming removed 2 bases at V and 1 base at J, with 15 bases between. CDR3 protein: CASSFTGQTSNTEAFF. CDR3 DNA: TGCGCCAGCAGCTTTACAGGACAGACATCGAACACTGAAGCTTTCTTT.

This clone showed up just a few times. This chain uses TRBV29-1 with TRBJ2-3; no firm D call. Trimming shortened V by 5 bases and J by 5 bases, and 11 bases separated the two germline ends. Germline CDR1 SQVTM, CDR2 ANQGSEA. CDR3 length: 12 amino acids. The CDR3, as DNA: TGCAGCGTTCCCAGAGCGCTAGATACGCAGTATTTT. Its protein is CSVPRALDTQYF.

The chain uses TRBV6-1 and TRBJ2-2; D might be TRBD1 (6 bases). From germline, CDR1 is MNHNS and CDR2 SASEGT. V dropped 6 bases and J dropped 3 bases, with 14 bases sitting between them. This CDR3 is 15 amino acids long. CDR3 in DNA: TGTGCCAGCAGCGACAGGCCAGGATACACCGGGGAGCTGTTTTTT. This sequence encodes CASSDRPGYTGELFF.

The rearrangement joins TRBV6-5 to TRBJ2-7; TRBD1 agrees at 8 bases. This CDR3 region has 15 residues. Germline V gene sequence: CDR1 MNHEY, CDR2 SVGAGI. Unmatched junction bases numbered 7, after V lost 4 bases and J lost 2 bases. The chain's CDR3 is CASSSEGTGAYEQYF. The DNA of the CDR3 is TGTGCCAGCAGTTCCGAAGGGACAGGAGCCTACGAGCAGTACTTC.

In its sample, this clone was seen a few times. The CDR3 loop reads CASSLGPNYGYTF. The CDR3 coding sequence is TGTGCCAGCAGCTTAGGGCCTAACTATGGCTACACCTTC. This sequence joins TRBV5-6 and TRBJ1-2; D ambiguous. Germline V gives CDR1 SGHDT, CDR2 YYEEEE. V was trimmed by 2 bases and J by 0 bases, leaving 5 bases between them. The CDR3 runs to 13 residues.

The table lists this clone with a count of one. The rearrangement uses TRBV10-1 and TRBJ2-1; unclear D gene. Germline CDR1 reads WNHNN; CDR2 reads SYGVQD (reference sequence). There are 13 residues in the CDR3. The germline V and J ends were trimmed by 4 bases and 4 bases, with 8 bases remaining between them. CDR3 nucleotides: TGCGCCAGCAGTGCGACTGATTACAATGAGCAGTTCTTC. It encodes CASSATDYNEQFF.

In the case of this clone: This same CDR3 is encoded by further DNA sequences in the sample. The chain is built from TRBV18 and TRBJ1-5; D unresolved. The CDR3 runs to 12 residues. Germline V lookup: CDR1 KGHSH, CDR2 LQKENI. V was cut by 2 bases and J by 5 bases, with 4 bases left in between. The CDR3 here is CASSPGDQPQHF. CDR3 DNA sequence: TGTGCCAGCTCACCAGGAGATCAGCCCCAGCATTTT.